This T cell receptor (beta chain) was found in a study of CD8 T cells in ankylosing spondylitis. TCRdb fed the 5' RACE reads into MiXCR, producing one record per CDR3 protein. The table lists roughly 130,000 distinct CDR3 sequences, 6% to 8.5% of them singletons. This CDR3 is 12 amino acids long. Germline V CDR1 and CDR2: MNHNS, SASEGT. V lost 1 base, J lost 5 bases, and 4 bases lay in between. This clonotype was seen many times. This receptor was identified in a male donor with ankylosing spondylitis or in good health (not recorded which). The specimen was blood, either unsorted or a sorted T cell fraction (not recorded which). V and J are TRBV6-1 and TRBJ2-3; no reliable D call. Here the CDR3 DNA reads TGTGCCAGCAGTGAAGTGGGAGATACGCAGTATTTT. As protein: CASSEVGDTQYF.